This TCR beta chain was found in a study of neurological immune-mediated disorders. With 10-nucleotide random UMIs included, cDNA was synthesized by 5'RACE. TCRdb itself ran the 5' RACE reads through MiXCR, one entry per CDR3 protein. The sample lists more than 50,000 distinct CDR3 sequences, roughly 3.5% occurring once. Study-level points and caveats: No sharing of CDR3 amino acid sequences was observed among expanded clones across subjects, suggesting private repertoires in all groups. On phylogenetic grouping, the repertoires of 18 of 34 multiple sclerosis patients fell within one related-CDR3 cluster, constituting a possible signature.

Germline lookup yields CDR1 MGHRA and CDR2 YSYEKL. Trimming removed 0 bases at V and 2 bases at J, with 11 bases between. CDR3 length: 15 residues. The sample holds many counts of this clonotype. Its antigen is as yet unknown. This receptor was obtained from a woman aged 55 to 70 with multiple sclerosis. Sequencing was done on a sample of PBMCs. V usage is TRBV4-1 and J usage is TRBJ2-7, with D maybe TRBD1 (5 bases). CDR3 residues: CASSQDAGMPYEQYF. The CDR3 DNA is TGCGCCAGCAGCCAAGATGCAGGGATGCCCTACGAGCAGTACTTC.